This T cell receptor beta chain was sequenced in a study of T cells in localized non-small cell lung cancer. The CDR3 has 14 amino acids. V was cut by 6 bases and J by 1 base, with 10 bases left in between. The germline V gene has CDR1 SGDLS and CDR2 YYNGEE. As for this clone: Its antigen is not known.

Study results and caveats: In adjacent lung, a median about 50 of the top 100 tumor clones were found.

TCRdb keeps only in-frame clones here, not all; method: immunoSEQ multiplex PCR. This sample has approximately 1,700 clones, with about 25% found just once. The sample consisted of normal lung tissue next to the tumor, taken before any cancer treatment. This chain links TRBV9 with TRBJ2-2, with unresolved D. The TCR comes from a female donor at least 60 years old with stage II squamous cell lung carcinoma. For the CDR3, the DNA is TGTGCCAGCAATGGCAACCTGAACACCGGGGAGCTGTTTTTT. It is translated as CASNGNLNTGELFF.